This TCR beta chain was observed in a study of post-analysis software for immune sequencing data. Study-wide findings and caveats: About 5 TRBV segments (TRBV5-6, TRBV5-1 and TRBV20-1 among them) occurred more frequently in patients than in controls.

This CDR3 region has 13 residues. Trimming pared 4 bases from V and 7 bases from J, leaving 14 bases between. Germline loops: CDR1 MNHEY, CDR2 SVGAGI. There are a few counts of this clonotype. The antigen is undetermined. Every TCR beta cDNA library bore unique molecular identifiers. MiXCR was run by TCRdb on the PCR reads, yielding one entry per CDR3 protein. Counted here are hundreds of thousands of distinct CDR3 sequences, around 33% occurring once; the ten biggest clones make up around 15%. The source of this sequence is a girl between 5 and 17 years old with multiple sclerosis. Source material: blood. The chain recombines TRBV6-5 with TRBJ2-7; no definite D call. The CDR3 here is CASSSLTGWEQYF. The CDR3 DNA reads TGTGCCAGCAGTTCTCTGACTGGGTGGGAGCAGTACTTC.